What follows are 20 T cell receptor beta chains derived from one specimen sequenced in a study of blood T cell repertoires in COVID-19. TCRdb keeps only in-frame clones here, not all; method: immunoSEQ multiplex PCR. This sample has hundreds of thousands of clones; 65% to 90% occur once, and the top ten carry 9.1%. The sample comprised PBMCs or T cells enriched from blood (not recorded which). These receptors were collected from a woman aged 45-59 years with acute COVID-19.

The CDR3 here is CASSSSGTGITDTQYF. CDR3 bases: TGTGCCAGCAGTTCCTCCGGGACAGGAATCACAGATACGCAGTATTTT. The gene calls are TRBV28 and TRBJ2-3; 8 positions match TRBD1. Unmatched junction bases numbered 8, after V lost 4 bases and J lost 2 bases. The CDR3 extends over 16 amino acids. CDR1 and CDR2 from the germline V gene are MDHEN and SYDVKM.

The V call is TRBV6-1, the J call TRBJ1-3; possible D gene TRBD1, 6 bases. This CDR3 contains 12 residues. Per the germline V gene, CDR1 is MNHNS and CDR2 is SASEGT. V was shortened by 3 bases and J by 8 bases, with 8 bases between the two germline ends. The CDR3 is CASSDRGDTIYF. The CDR3 DNA reads TGTGCCAGCAGTGACAGGGGTGACACCATATATTTT.

The rearrangement joins TRBV19 to TRBJ1-2, with D unresolved. V lost 3 bases to trimming and J lost 7 bases, with 18 bases between them. Germline assignment: CDR1 LNHDA and CDR2 SQIVND (reference sequence). There are 15 residues in the CDR3. The CDR3 nucleotides read TGTGCCAGTAGTATCCTCCCTAGCGGAAAGGGTGGCTACACCTTC. It encodes CASSILPSGKGGYTF.

This chain joins TRBV5-6 and TRBJ1-2; D is perhaps TRBD1 (6 bases). CDR3 length: 12 amino acids. V was shortened by 4 bases and J by 7 bases, with 11 bases between the two germline ends. CDR1 is SGHDT, CDR2 YYEEEE, per germline. CDR3 in DNA: TGTGCCAGCAGCACAGGGTTGGGTGGCTACACCTTC. This encodes CASSTGLGGYTF.

This chain connects TRBV5-5 to TRBJ1-1; D is perhaps TRBD1 (6 bases). Trimming pared 0 bases from V and 2 bases from J, leaving 14 bases between. Germline V gene sequence: CDR1 SGHKS, CDR2 YYEKEE (reference sequence). CDR3 length equals 16 residues. The CDR3 reads CASSLVGARGNTEAFF. The CDR3 bases are TGTGCCAGCAGCTTGGTGGGGGCGAGAGGTAACACTGAAGCTTTCTTT.

This clone is a singleton in its sample. V gene TRBV15 combines with J gene TRBJ1-2, with TRBD1 as a possible D gene (5 bases). CDR1 and CDR2 from the germline V gene are LNHNV and YYDKDF (reference sequence). Trimming removed 0 bases at V and 3 bases at J, with 8 bases between. The CDR3 extends over 14 amino acids. As DNA, the CDR3 is TGTGCCACCAGCAGAGATGGCAGGGACTATGGCTACACCTTC. Protein sequence: CATSRDGRDYGYTF.

This chain uses TRBV6-5 with TRBJ2-2; D perhaps matches TRBD2 (6 bases). Trimming left V 7 bases short and J 2 bases short, with 11 bases between. The CDR3 extends over 14 amino acids. Germline CDR1 is MNHEY and CDR2 is SVGAGI. DNA of the CDR3: TGTGCCAGCAAGGCGGGGCCCAACACCGGGGAGCTGTTTTTT. Translated: CASKAGPNTGELFF.

This chain joins TRBV3-1 (or the pseudogene TRBV3-2) and TRBJ1-2, with D possibly matching TRBD1 (5 bases). Germline V lookup: CDR1 LGHDT, CDR2 YNNKEL (reference sequence). Trimming pared 4 bases from V and 5 bases from J, leaving 20 bases between. The CDR3 length is 16 residues. This CDR3 reads CASSPSRAGPIYGYTF. In DNA form, the CDR3 reads TGTGCCAGCAGCCCCTCGCGCGCGGGGCCTATTTATGGCTACACCTTC.

The sample holds one count of this clone. The rearrangement uses TRBV5-1 and TRBJ2-5; no definite D call. The V gene's germline CDR1 is SGHRS and CDR2 YFSETQ. This CDR3 contains 14 residues. V was trimmed by 0 bases and J by 1 base, leaving 7 bases between them. CDR3 sequence: CASSLGPSQETQYF. In DNA, the CDR3 is TGCGCCAGCAGCTTGGGGCCCTCCCAAGAGACCCAGTACTTC. The variable domain in full, with the rest retrieved from reference TRBV5-1 and TRBJ2-5, is KAGVTQTPRYLIKTRGQQVTLSCSPISGHRSVSWYQQTPGQGLQFLFEYFSETQRNKGNFPGRFSGRQFSNSRSEMNVSTLELGDSALYLCASSLGPSQETQYFGPGTRLLVL.

The chain recombines TRBV9 with TRBJ1-1, with 8 bases fitting TRBD1. CDR3 length equals 14 residues. Germline CDR1 SGDLS, CDR2 YYNGEE. V dropped 3 bases and J dropped 6; count of bases not matched to a gene: 7. DNA for the CDR3: TGTGCCAGCAGCGAGAGGACAGGGACCGCTGAAGCTTTCTTT. Encoded protein: CASSERTGTAEAFF.

This clone was found once. The rearrangement joins TRBV6-5 to TRBJ1-2; 7 nucleotides line up with TRBD1. The V gene's germline CDR1 is MNHEY and CDR2 SVGAGI. This CDR3 contains 15 residues. Germline trimming cut 8 bases from V and 4 bases from J; bases unmatched to any gene: 13. The CDR3 DNA reads TGTGCCAGCGCCTCTTCCGACAGGGCTGTCTATGGCTACACCTTC. This encodes CASASSDRAVYGYTF.

The rearrangement links TRBV9 to TRBJ2-1, with 11 bases that match TRBD2. CDR1 is SGDLS and CDR2 is YYNGEE in the germline V gene. The junction had 4 bases not matched to a gene; V was cut back by 5 bases and J by 6 bases. This CDR3 contains 14 residues. The CDR3 region is CASSTSGGSNEQFF. The CDR3 coding sequence is TGTGCCAGCAGTACTAGCGGGGGATCCAATGAGCAGTTCTTC.

The genes are TRBV15 and TRBJ1-5, with D tentatively TRBD1 (6 bases). This CDR3 has 17 residues. In germline, CDR1 is LNHNV, CDR2 YYDKDF (reference sequence). V was cut by 3 bases and J by 4 bases, with 19 bases left in between. The CDR3 sequence is CATSRSRGATLNQPQHF. In DNA, the CDR3 is TGTGCCACCAGCAGGTCCAGGGGCGCAACCCTTAATCAGCCCCAGCATTTT. Full variable domain (remainder filled in from reference TRBV15 and TRBJ1-5): DAMVIQNPRYQVTQFGKPVTLSCSQTLNHNVMYWYQQKSSQAPKLLFHYYDKDFNNEADTPDNFQSRRPNTSFCFLDIRSPGLGDTAMYLCATSRSRGATLNQPQHFGDGTRLSIL.

In its sample, this clone was seen a few times. The rearrangement links TRBV5-5 to TRBJ1-6, with TRBD1 matching 7 bases. J was trimmed by 5 bases and V by 3 bases; bases with no gene match: 8. The CDR3 has 16 residues. The germline gives CDR1 SGHKS, CDR2 YYEKEE (reference sequence). CDR3 in amino acids: CASSSRQGLHNSPLHF. Written as DNA, the CDR3 is TGTGCCAGCAGCTCGAGACAGGGTCTTCATAATTCACCCCTCCACTTT.

CDR3 region: CASSPSQEAGGGNEQFF. The CDR3 bases are TGTGCCAGCAGCCCCTCCCAGGAAGCGGGGGGAGGTAATGAGCAGTTCTTC. The chain recombines TRBV4-2 with TRBJ2-1; 9 nucleotides line up with TRBD2. V was pared by 4 bases and J by 7 bases, with 14 bases of the junction left unmatched. CDR1 is LGHNA and CDR2 is YNFKEQ in the germline V gene. The length of the CDR3 is 17 residues.

This clone has more than one count but fewer than ten. The CDR3 DNA follows: TGTGCAAGTCGCTTAGGAGTGAGGAGACAGAGAAACTATGGCTACACCTTC. It specifies CASRLGVRRQRNYGYTF. This chain connects TRBV12-2 to TRBJ1-2; the D call TRBD1 from the table was never checked on the DNA. TRBV12-2 is reported as a pseudogene. The CDR3 has 17 amino acids.

This sequence joins TRBV18 and TRBJ1-1, with a weak D call TRBD1 (5 bases). The germline V gene has CDR1 KGHSH and CDR2 LQKENI. There are 14 residues in the CDR3. V was trimmed by 6 bases and J by 4 bases, leaving 15 bases between them. This CDR3 reads CASSTRAVRTEAFF. The CDR3 coding sequence is TGTGCCAGCTCCACCAGGGCAGTTCGCACTGAAGCTTTCTTT.

As DNA, the CDR3 is TGTGCCAGCACTGCCCGGGACAGGGGAGGTGGCTACACCTTC. Translated, it gives CASTARDRGGGYTF. The genes are TRBV6-5 and TRBJ1-2; 10 bases are a match to TRBD1. Germline V gene lookup returns CDR1 MNHEY and CDR2 SVGAGI. J was trimmed by 7 bases and V by 7 bases; bases with no gene match: 9. The CDR3 loop spans 14 amino acids.

The table lists this clone with a count of one. The rearrangement joins TRBV11-2 to TRBJ2-3; D is possibly TRBD2 (5 bases). Trimming shortened V by 5 bases and J by 2 bases, and 11 bases separated the two germline ends. The germline CDR1 and CDR2 sequences are SGHAT and FQNNGV. CDR3 length: 14 amino acids. The CDR3 nucleotides read TGTGCCAGCAGCCCTAGACTATCCACAGATACGCAGTATTTT. As protein: CASSPRLSTDTQYF.

In its sample, this clone was seen once. As DNA, the CDR3 is TGTGCCAGCCCCCTTGGGGCTAGCGGCGCCTCTGGGGCCAACGTCCTGACTTTC. Translated: CASPLGASGASGANVLTF. The V and J genes are TRBV7-2 and TRBJ2-6, with 7 bases lining up with TRBD2. CDR3 length: 18 amino acids. Trimming cost V 8 bases and J 0 bases; bases outside gene matches: 13. Germline lookup yields CDR1 SGHTA and CDR2 FQGNSA.